These 25 T cell receptor beta chains were sequenced from one sample in a study of identifying expanded T cells in peripheral blood. Libraries were prepared by immunoSEQ multiplex PCR; TCRdb keeps only in-frame clonotypes and omits some of them. The sample comprises more than 80,000 clones, approximately 90% of which are singletons, and about 4% rests with the top ten. Specimen: blood. The receptors shown here come from a person between 18 and 75 years old in good health.

The V and J genes are TRBV2 and TRBJ2-3, with 13 bases matching TRBD2. CDR3 length: 15 amino acids. Germline V gene sequence: CDR1 SNHLY, CDR2 FYNNEI. The junction had 6 bases not matched to a gene; V was cut back by 5 bases and J by 7 bases. CDR3 DNA: TGTGCCAGCAGTAAACCGGGACTAGCGGGACATACGCAGTATTTT. Its translation is CASSKPGLAGHTQYF.

The chain uses TRBV5-4 and TRBJ2-5; 7 nucleotides align to TRBD2. The tail of the sequence fits TRBJ2-7 better, so the J call may be wrong. The CDR3 totals 13 residues. Per the germline V gene, CDR1 is SGHNT and CDR2 is YYREEE (reference sequence). The CDR3, as DNA: TGTGCCAGCAGGTGGGGGGGTGGATACGAGCAGTACTTC. The encoded protein is CASRWGGGYEQYF.

The chain carries TRBV10-3 and TRBJ1-5, with D unclear. The length of the CDR3 is 12 residues. CDR1 is ENHRY, CDR2 SYGVKD, per germline. V gave up 3 bases and J gave up 2 bases, with 2 bases separating them. CDR3: CAISDGNQPQHF. CDR3 nucleotides: TGTGCCATCAGTGACGGCAATCAGCCCCAGCATTTT.

This rearrangement joins TRBV19 to TRBJ2-1; TRBD2 agrees at 11 bases. Looked up from germline, CDR1 is LNHDA and CDR2 is SQIVND (reference sequence). This CDR3 is built from 20 residues. The junction had 13 bases not matched to a gene; V was cut back by 3 bases and J by 0 bases. CDR3 bases: TGTGCCAGTAGTATCCCCTGGCTAGCGGGAGGAGGTGGCTCCTACAATGAGCAGTTCTTC. Its translation: CASSIPWLAGGGGSYNEQFF.

This clone occurred once. The V call is TRBV5-4, the J call TRBJ1-6; tentative D call: TRBD1 (5 bases). Germline CDR1 reads SGHNT; CDR2 reads YYREEE (reference sequence). Between the trimmed V and J ends, which lost 4 bases and 7 bases, there was a span of 12 bases. There are 14 residues in the CDR3. CDR3 loop: CASSRADKNSPLHF. The CDR3 DNA sequence: TGTGCCAGCAGCCGAGCGGACAAAAATTCACCCCTCCACTTT.

The chain uses TRBV6-1 and TRBJ2-7, with D possibly matching TRBD1 (6 bases). The germline V gene encodes CDR1 MNHNS and CDR2 SASEGT. The V and J ends lost 4 bases and 3 bases respectively, with 10 bases between them. The CDR3 length is 13 residues. The CDR3 here is CASSGNRDYEQYF. The CDR3 DNA reads TGTGCCAGCAGTGGTAACAGGGACTACGAGCAGTACTTC.

This chain connects TRBV10-3 to TRBJ2-7; D is possibly TRBD2 (5 bases). Per the germline V gene, CDR1 is ENHRY and CDR2 is SYGVKD. Trimming removed 10 bases at V and 2 bases at J, with 15 bases between. The CDR3 totals 13 residues. In DNA, the CDR3 is TGTGCCAGCAGCCCCCGGGAAACCTACGAGCAGTACTTC. Its translation is CASSPRETYEQYF.

The chain has TRBV5-1 and TRBJ2-1, with TRBD2 matching over 7 bases. Germline V gives CDR1 SGHRS, CDR2 YFSETQ. This CDR3 spans 13 amino acids. V shed 3 bases and J 9 bases; nucleotides not matched to a gene: 6. CDR3 nucleotide sequence: TGCGCCAGCAGCTGGACTAGTGATGGTGAGCAGTTCTTC. Residues: CASSWTSDGEQFF.

This clone was detected once. J is TRBJ2-5 and V is TRBV2; D is perhaps TRBD2 (5 bases). Deletions cut 0 bases from V and 3 bases from J, with 8 bases between. The CDR3 sequence is 14 residues long. Germline V gene lookup returns CDR1 SNHLY and CDR2 FYNNEI. CDR3 sequence (DNA): TGTGCCAGCAGTGAAGCGCGAGGGAAAGAGACCCAGTACTTC. Protein sequence: CASSEARGKETQYF.

The V and J genes are TRBV4-1 and TRBJ2-5; D tentatively fits TRBD1 or TRBD2 (5 bases each). The CDR3 covers 15 residues. V was trimmed by 1 base and J by 11 bases, leaving 20 bases between them. Germline V gene data show CDR1 as MGHRA and CDR2 as YSYEKL. CDR3 in DNA: TGCGCCAGCAGCCAAGGACCCGGGACGGCCCTTGAGCAGTACTTC. The encoded protein is CASSQGPGTALEQYF.

The J gene is TRBJ2-1, the V gene TRBV19; the match to TRBD1 covers 7 bases. This CDR3 is built from 13 residues. V was pared by 5 bases and J by 9 bases, with 7 bases of the junction left unmatched. From germline, CDR1 is LNHDA and CDR2 SQIVND (reference sequence). In DNA form, the CDR3 reads TGTGCCAGTAGTGCCACAGGGGCGCTTGAGCAGTTCTTC. Protein: CASSATGALEQFF.

The rearrangement joins TRBV10-1 to TRBJ1-2, with 8 bases aligning to TRBD1. V was pared by 3 bases and J by 6 bases, with 9 bases of the junction left unmatched. The germline V gene has CDR1 WNHNN and CDR2 SYGVQD (reference sequence). The CDR3 runs to 15 residues. The CDR3 protein is CASSDRTGSLDGYTF. The CDR3 coding sequence is TGCGCCAGCAGTGACCGGACAGGGTCCTTGGATGGCTACACCTTC.

The chain joins TRBV2 to TRBJ2-5; no definite D call. The CDR3 extends over 12 amino acids. Germline V gene lookup returns CDR1 SNHLY and CDR2 FYNNEI. The germline V and J ends were trimmed by 3 bases and 5 bases, with 7 bases remaining between them. The CDR3 coding sequence is TGTGCCAGCAGTGAGTTTAGGGAGACCCAGTACTTC. Its protein is CASSEFRETQYF.

This clone came up many times. The CDR3 reads CSAAGSDNQPQHF. CDR3 nucleotide sequence: TGCAGCGCCGCCGGCAGTGACAATCAGCCCCAGCATTTT. J is TRBJ1-5 and V is TRBV29-1; D is ambiguous. The CDR3 sequence is 13 residues long. CDR1 SQVTM and CDR2 ANQGSEA come from the germline V gene. The ends were cut back, 7 bases at V and 3 bases at J, with 13 bases in the middle.

This rearrangement joins TRBV18 to TRBJ2-3; D might be TRBD1 (6 bases). Between the trimmed V and J ends, which lost 5 bases and 6 bases, there was a span of 15 bases. The CDR3 covers 14 residues. Germline CDR1 and CDR2: KGHSH and LQKENI. The CDR3 nucleotides are TGTGCCAGCTCATCAAATTACAGGGTGGATACGCAGTATTTT. It codes for CASSSNYRVDTQYF.

This chain connects TRBV10-1 to TRBJ2-2; D tentatively reads TRBD1 or TRBD2 (5 bases each). Germline values: CDR1 WNHNN, CDR2 SYGVQD (reference sequence). The V gene lost 3 bases and the J gene lost 3 bases, with 8 bases spanning the gap. The CDR3 contains 14 residues. The CDR3 spells CASSDGTDTGELFF. DNA of the CDR3: TGCGCCAGCAGTGACGGGACCGACACCGGGGAGCTGTTTTTT.

This chain links TRBV6-6 with TRBJ1-5; no definite D call. The CDR3 contains 16 residues. Between the trimmed V and J ends, which lost 0 bases and 0 bases, there was a span of 9 bases. CDR1 is MNHNY, CDR2 SVGAGI, per germline (reference sequence). This CDR3 is CASSYSGPYSNQPQHF. The CDR3 region has the DNA TGTGCCAGCAGTTACTCCGGACCGTATAGCAATCAGCCCCAGCATTTT.

V usage is TRBV9 and J usage is TRBJ2-3, with 10 bases lining up with TRBD2. V lost 4 bases, J lost 1 base, and 6 bases stayed unmatched. The CDR3 has 16 residues. Germline CDR1 reads SGDLS; CDR2 reads YYNGEE. CDR3 nucleotide sequence: TGTGCCAGCAGCCCCGGACTAGCGGCGGGCACAGATACGCAGTATTTT. Residues: CASSPGLAAGTDTQYF.

V is TRBV5-5 and J is TRBJ1-1, with unresolved D. Trimming stripped 2 bases from V and 0 bases from J, with 5 bases between. Germline lookup yields CDR1 SGHKS and CDR2 YYEKEE (reference sequence). The CDR3 has 13 residues. CDR3 residues: CASSFGMNTEAFF. The CDR3 nucleotides read TGTGCCAGCAGCTTCGGGATGAACACTGAAGCTTTCTTT.

This clone is a singleton in its sample. This chain uses TRBV15 with TRBJ1-1, with D perhaps TRBD1 (5 bases). CDR3 length: 13 amino acids. V was pared by 0 bases and J by 5 bases, with 7 bases between. Germline V CDR1 and CDR2: LNHNV, YYDKDF (reference sequence). CDR3 amino acids: CATSRDKGTEAFF. In DNA, the CDR3 is TGTGCCACCAGCAGAGATAAGGGGACTGAAGCTTTCTTT. The full variable domain, its missing parts supplied by reference TRBV15 and TRBJ1-1, is DAMVIQNPRYQVTQFGKPVTLSCSQTLNHNVMYWYQQKSSQAPKLLFHYYDKDFNNEADTPDNFQSRRPNTSFCFLDIRSPGLGDTAMYLCATSRDKGTEAFFGQGTRLTVV.

This chain links TRBV5-4 with TRBJ2-5, with D uncertain. Gene TRBJ2-7 matches the end of the DNA better, so the J call may be wrong. CDR3 length: 11 residues. In germline, CDR1 is SGHNT, CDR2 YYREEE (reference sequence). The CDR3 DNA is TGTGCCAGCAGCTTGGAGTACGAGCAGTACTTC. It encodes CASSLEYEQYF.

The chain links TRBV6-1 to TRBJ1-2; maybe TRBD1 (6 bases). Germline lookup yields CDR1 MNHNS and CDR2 SASEGT. The CDR3 covers 14 residues. V lost 5 bases to trimming and J lost 0 bases, with 10 bases between them. The CDR3 coding sequence is TGTGCCAGCAGTAGGGACACCGCTAACTATGGCTACACCTTC. Translated: CASSRDTANYGYTF.

The chain is built from TRBV5-6 and TRBJ1-3, with TRBD1 identical over 8 bases. Germline CDR1 and CDR2: SGHDT and YYEEEE. The CDR3 length is 16 residues. V shed 4 bases, J shed 1 base, and the junction held 7 bases outside the gene matches. The chain's CDR3 is CASSGGQVRSGNTIYF. In nucleotides, the CDR3 is TGTGCCAGCAGCGGGGGACAGGTGCGTTCTGGAAACACCATATATTTT.

V is TRBV6-1 and J is TRBJ2-6; possible D gene TRBD1, 5 bases. Germline V gene data show CDR1 as MNHNS and CDR2 as SASEGT. Deletions cut 7 bases from V and 0 bases from J, with 10 bases between. This CDR3 is built from 15 residues. The CDR3 spells CASTPDSSGANVLTF. The DNA of the CDR3 is TGTGCCAGCACACCTGACAGCTCTGGGGCCAACGTCCTGACTTTC.

The chain has TRBV30 and TRBJ2-7; TRBD2 matches at 12 bases. The germline V gene has CDR1 GTSNPN and CDR2 SVGIG (reference sequence). CDR3 length equals 18 residues. With V trimmed by 0 bases and J by 0 bases, 9 bases remained unmatched. The CDR3: CAWSVPPASGGASYEQYF. DNA of the CDR3: TGTGCCTGGAGTGTACCCCCGGCTAGCGGGGGGGCCTCCTACGAGCAGTACTTC.